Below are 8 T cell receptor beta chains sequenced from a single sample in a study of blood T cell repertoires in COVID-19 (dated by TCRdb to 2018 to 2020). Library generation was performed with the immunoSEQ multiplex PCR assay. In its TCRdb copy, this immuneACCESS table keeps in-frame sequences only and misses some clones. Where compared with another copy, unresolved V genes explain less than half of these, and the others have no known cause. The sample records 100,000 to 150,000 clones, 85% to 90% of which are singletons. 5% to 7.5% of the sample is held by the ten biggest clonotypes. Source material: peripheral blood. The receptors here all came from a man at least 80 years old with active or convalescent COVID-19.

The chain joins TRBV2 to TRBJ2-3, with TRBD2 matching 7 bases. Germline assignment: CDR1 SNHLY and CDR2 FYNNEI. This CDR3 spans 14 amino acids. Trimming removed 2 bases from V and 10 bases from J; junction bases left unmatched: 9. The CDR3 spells CASSETGPGLPQYF. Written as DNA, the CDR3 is TGTGCCAGCAGTGAAACGGGACCGGGACTACCGCAGTATTTT.

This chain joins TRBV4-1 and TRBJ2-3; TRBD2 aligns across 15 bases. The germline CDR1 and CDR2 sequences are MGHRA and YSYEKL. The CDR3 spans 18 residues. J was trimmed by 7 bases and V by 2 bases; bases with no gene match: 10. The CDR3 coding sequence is TGCGCCAGCAGCCAACCGCCCAGGGGGACTAGCGGGAGGAATACGCAGTATTTT. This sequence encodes CASSQPPRGTSGRNTQYF.

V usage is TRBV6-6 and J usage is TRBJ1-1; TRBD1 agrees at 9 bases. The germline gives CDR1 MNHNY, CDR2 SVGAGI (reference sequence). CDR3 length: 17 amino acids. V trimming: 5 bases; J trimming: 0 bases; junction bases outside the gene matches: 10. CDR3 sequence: CASSPTRDRVVNTEAFF. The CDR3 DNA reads TGTGCCAGCAGTCCGACCCGGGACAGGGTAGTGAACACTGAAGCTTTCTTT.

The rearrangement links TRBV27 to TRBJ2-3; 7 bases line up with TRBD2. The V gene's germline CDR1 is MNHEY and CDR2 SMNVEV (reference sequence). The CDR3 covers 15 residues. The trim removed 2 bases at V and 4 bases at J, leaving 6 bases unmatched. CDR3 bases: TGTGCCAGCAGTTTAAAGGGAGGGCCCCCAGATACGCAGTATTTT. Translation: CASSLKGGPPDTQYF.

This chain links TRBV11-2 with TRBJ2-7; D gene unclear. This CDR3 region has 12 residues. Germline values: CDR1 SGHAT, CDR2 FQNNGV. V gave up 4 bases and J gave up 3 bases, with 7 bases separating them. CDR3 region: CASSSDIYEQYF. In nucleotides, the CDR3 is TGTGCCAGCAGCTCTGACATCTACGAGCAGTACTTC.

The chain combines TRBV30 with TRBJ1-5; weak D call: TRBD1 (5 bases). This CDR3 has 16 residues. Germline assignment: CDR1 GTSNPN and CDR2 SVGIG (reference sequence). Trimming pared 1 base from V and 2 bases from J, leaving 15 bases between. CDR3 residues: CAWSERQGRRNQPQHF. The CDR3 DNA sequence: TGTGCCTGGAGTGAGCGCCAGGGAAGACGCAATCAGCCCCAGCATTTT.

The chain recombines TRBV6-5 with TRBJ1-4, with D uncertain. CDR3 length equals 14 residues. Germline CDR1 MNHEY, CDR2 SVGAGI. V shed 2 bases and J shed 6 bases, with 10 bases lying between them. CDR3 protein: CASSYGIYDEKLFF. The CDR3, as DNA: TGTGCCAGCAGTTACGGTATCTACGATGAAAAACTGTTTTTT.

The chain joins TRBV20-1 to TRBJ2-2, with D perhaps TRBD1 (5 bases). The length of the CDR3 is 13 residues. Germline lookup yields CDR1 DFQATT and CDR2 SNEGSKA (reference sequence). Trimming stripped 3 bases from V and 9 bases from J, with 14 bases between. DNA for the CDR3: TGCAGTGCTAGTTTCTCCCAGGGTCGGGAGCTGTTTTTT. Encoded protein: CSASFSQGRELFF.